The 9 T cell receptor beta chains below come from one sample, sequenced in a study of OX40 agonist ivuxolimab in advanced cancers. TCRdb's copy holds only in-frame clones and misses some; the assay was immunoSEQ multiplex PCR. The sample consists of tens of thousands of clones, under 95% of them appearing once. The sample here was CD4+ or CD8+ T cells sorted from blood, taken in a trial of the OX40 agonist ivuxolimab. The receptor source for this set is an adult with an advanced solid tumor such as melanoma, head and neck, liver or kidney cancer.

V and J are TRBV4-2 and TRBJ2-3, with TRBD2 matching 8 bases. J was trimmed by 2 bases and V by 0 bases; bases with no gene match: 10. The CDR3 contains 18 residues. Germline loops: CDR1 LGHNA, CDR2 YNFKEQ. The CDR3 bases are TGTGCCAGCAGCCAAGAGGCGGGGGGCCGACCTTACACAGATACGCAGTATTTT. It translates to CASSQEAGGRPYTDTQYF.

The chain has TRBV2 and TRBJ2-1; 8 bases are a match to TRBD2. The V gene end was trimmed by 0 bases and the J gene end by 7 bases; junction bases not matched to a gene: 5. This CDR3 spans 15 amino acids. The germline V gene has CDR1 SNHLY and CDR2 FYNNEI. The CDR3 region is CASSEAAGGFNEQFF. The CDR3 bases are TGTGCCAGCAGTGAAGCTGCGGGAGGTTTTAATGAGCAGTTCTTC.

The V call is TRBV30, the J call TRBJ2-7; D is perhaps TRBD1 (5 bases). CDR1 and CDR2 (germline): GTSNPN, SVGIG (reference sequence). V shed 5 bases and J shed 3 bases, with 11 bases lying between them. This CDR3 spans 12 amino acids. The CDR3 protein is CAWVRTGYEQYF. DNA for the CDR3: TGTGCCTGGGTTCGTACAGGCTACGAGCAGTACTTC. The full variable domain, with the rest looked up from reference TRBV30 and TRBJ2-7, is SQTIHQWPATLVQPVGSPLSLECTVEGTSNPNLYWYRQAAGRGLQLLFYSVGIGQISSEVPQNLSASRPQDRQFILSSKKLLLSDSGFYLCAWVRTGYEQYFGPGTRLTVT.

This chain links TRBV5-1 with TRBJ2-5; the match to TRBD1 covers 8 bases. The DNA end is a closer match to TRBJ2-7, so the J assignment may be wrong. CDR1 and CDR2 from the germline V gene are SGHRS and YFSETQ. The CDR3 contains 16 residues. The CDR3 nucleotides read TGCGCCAGCAGCAAATCCGGACAGGGCTGGTCCTACGAGCAGTACTTC. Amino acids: CASSKSGQGWSYEQYF.

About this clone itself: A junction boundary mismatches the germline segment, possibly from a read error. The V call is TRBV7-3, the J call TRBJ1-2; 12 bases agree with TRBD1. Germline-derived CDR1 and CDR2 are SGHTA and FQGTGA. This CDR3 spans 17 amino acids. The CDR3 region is CASSLSPTGTGGQMISF. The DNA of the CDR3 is TGTGCCAGCAGCTTATCCCCCACCGGGACAGGGGGCCAGATGATCTCCTTC.

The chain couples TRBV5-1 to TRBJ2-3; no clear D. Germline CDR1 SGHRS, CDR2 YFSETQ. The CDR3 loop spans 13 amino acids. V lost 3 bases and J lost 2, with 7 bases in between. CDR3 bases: TGCGCCAGCAGCTCAGACATCACAGATACGCAGTATTTT. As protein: CASSSDITDTQYF. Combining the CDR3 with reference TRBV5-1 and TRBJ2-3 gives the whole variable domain KAGVTQTPRYLIKTRGQQVTLSCSPISGHRSVSWYQQTPGQGLQFLFEYFSETQRNKGNFPGRFSGRQFSNSRSEMNVSTLELGDSALYLCASSSDITDTQYFGPGTRLTVL.

The CDR3 region has the DNA TGTGCCAGCAGCTTCGGCCAGGGTTTAGAGACCCAGTACTTC. Translated, it gives CASSFGQGLETQYF. This rearrangement joins TRBV7-9 to TRBJ2-5, with D maybe TRBD1 (5 bases). Germline CDR1 SEHNR, CDR2 FQNEAQ (reference sequence). This CDR3 has 14 amino acids. The germline V and J ends were trimmed by 3 bases and 4 bases, with 12 bases remaining between them.

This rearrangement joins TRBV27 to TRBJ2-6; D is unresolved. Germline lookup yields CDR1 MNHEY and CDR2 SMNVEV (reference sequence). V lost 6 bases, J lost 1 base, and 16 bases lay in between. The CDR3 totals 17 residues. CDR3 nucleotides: TGTGCCAGCAGACCCCGGGCCCTGGGATCTGGGGCCAACGTCCTGACTTTC. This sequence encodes CASRPRALGSGANVLTF.

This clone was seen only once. The CDR3 region is CASSPHSGITHNEQFF. The CDR3 nucleotides are TGTGCCAGCAGCCCCCATAGCGGGATAACGCACAATGAGCAGTTCTTC. The J gene is TRBJ2-1, the V gene TRBV7-2, with 8 bases lining up with TRBD2. V lost 5 bases, J lost 5 bases, and 11 bases stayed unmatched. The germline V gene has CDR1 SGHTA and CDR2 FQGNSA. The CDR3 has 16 amino acids.